What follows are 7 T cell receptor beta chains derived from one specimen sequenced in a study of blood T cell repertoires in COVID-19. Measured with immunoSEQ multiplex PCR; TCRdb has only the in-frame clones, and not every one. This table holds a few hundred thousand clones, 88% found once. The source material was peripheral blood. These receptor sequences come from a woman aged 25 to 45 who had recovered from COVID-19.

The chain is built from TRBV15 and TRBJ1-3; D gene ambiguous. The germline gives CDR1 LNHNV, CDR2 YYDKDF (reference sequence). V lost 0 bases and J lost 5, with 2 bases in between. The CDR3 contains 12 residues. CDR3: CATSRDRNTIYF. The CDR3 DNA reads TGTGCCACCAGCAGAGATAGAAACACCATATATTTT.

The genes are TRBV28 and TRBJ2-7; 7 nucleotides align to TRBD2. V was pared by 4 bases and J by 3 bases, with 6 bases of the junction left unmatched. The germline V gene encodes CDR1 MDHEN and CDR2 SYDVKM. The CDR3 has 14 residues. CDR3 coding DNA: TGTGCCAGCAGTTCCCTCCAGCGGGGCTACGAGCAGTACTTC. Translated, it gives CASSSLQRGYEQYF.

The CDR3: CASSPGTGSTEAFF. The CDR3 DNA reads as TGTGCCAGCAGCCCCGGGACAGGGAGCACTGAAGCTTTCTTT. The chain combines TRBV7-8 with TRBJ1-1; 9 bases agree with TRBD1. This CDR3 spans 14 amino acids. Germline V gene sequence: CDR1 SGHVS, CDR2 FQNEAQ. The J segment lost 4 bases and the V segment lost 5 bases, leaving 5 bases of the junction unmatched.

V gene TRBV19 combines with J gene TRBJ2-3; TRBD2 aligns across 7 bases. Germline CDR1 LNHDA, CDR2 SQIVND (reference sequence). V trimming: 10 bases; J trimming: 4 bases; junction bases outside the gene matches: 8. The CDR3 runs to 13 residues. CDR3 amino acids: CATKAGTADTQYF. The CDR3 nucleotides read TGTGCCACCAAAGCGGGGACGGCAGATACGCAGTATTTT.

V is TRBV3-1 (or the pseudogene TRBV3-2) and J is TRBJ2-3; TRBD1 matches 10 bases. V lost 5 bases, J lost 3 bases, and 8 bases stayed unmatched. The CDR3 runs 16 residues. CDR1 and CDR2 from the germline V gene are LGHDT and YNNKEL (reference sequence). CDR3 residues: CASSFIRTGGTDTQYF. As DNA, the CDR3 is TGTGCCAGCAGCTTCATCCGGACAGGGGGGACAGATACGCAGTATTTT.

This clone occurred once. The rearrangement joins TRBV6-4 to TRBJ2-7, with D maybe TRBD1 (5 bases). Trimming removed 0 bases at V and 1 base at J, with 10 bases between. The CDR3 loop spans 15 amino acids. CDR1 is MRHNA, CDR2 SNTAGT, per germline. CDR3 sequence: CASSDSFRVSYEQYF. As DNA, the CDR3 is TGTGCCAGCAGTGACTCGTTCAGGGTATCCTACGAGCAGTACTTC.

The V gene is TRBV27, the J gene TRBJ1-4, with D perhaps matching TRBD1 (5 bases). Germline V gene lookup returns CDR1 MNHEY and CDR2 SMNVEV (reference sequence). V was shortened by 3 bases and J by 3 bases, with 11 bases between the two germline ends. This CDR3 has 15 amino acids. CDR3 sequence reads: CASSFQGGANEKLFF. CDR3 coding DNA: TGTGCCAGCAGTTTTCAGGGAGGGGCTAATGAAAAACTGTTTTTT.